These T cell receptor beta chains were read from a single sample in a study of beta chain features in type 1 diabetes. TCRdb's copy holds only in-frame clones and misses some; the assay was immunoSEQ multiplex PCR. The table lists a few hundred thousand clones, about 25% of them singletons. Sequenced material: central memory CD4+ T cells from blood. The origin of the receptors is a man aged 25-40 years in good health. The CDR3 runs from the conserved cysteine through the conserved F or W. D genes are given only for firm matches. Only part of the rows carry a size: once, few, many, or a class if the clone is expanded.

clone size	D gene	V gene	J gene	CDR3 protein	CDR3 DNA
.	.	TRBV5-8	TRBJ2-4	CASSYLNIQYF	TGTGCCAGCAGCTACCTAAACATTCAGTACTTC
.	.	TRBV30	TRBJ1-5	CAWSQEQPNQPQHF	TGTGCCTGGAGTCAGGAGCAGCCCAATCAGCCCCAGCATTTT
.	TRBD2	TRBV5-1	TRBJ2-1	CASSLTSETYNEQFF	TGCGCCAGCAGCTTGACTAGCGAGACTTACAATGAGCAGTTCTTC
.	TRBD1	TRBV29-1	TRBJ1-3	CSVEGRTGLGNTIYF	TGCAGCGTTGAGGGCCGGACAGGGTTGGGAAACACCATATATTTT
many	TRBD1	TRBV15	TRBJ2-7	CATSRTGGTYEQYF	TGTGCCACCAGCAGGACAGGGGGGACCTACGAGCAGTACTTC
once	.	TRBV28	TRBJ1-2	CASSLAGEIYGYTF	TGTGCCAGCAGTTTGGCCGGGGAGATCTATGGCTACACCTTC
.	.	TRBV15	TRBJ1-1	CATSSRRNTEAFF	TGTGCCACCAGCAGCCGGAGGAACACTGAAGCTTTCTTT
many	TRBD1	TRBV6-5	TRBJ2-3	CASSFTGTGAADTQYF	TGTGCCAGCAGTTTTACCGGGACAGGGGCGGCAGATACGCAGTATTTT
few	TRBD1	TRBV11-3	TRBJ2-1	CASSLGAGTGGIEQFF	TGTGCCAGCAGCTTAGGCGCCGGGACAGGGGGAATTGAGCAGTTCTTC
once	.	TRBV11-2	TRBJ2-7	CASSWTGGTYEQYF	TGTGCCAGCAGTTGGACTGGGGGGACCTACGAGCAGTACTTC
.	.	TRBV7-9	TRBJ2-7	CASSPPPSSYEQYF	TGTGCCAGCAGCCCCCCCCCGAGCTCCTACGAGCAGTACTTC
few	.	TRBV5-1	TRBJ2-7	CASSLEAGLLPYEQYF	TGCGCCAGCAGCTTGGAGGCGGGGTTATTGCCCTACGAGCAGTACTTC
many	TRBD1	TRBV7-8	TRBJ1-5	CASSPYRILGRGTDKHQPQHF	TGTGCCAGCAGCCCCTATCGCATCTTGGGCCGCGGGACAGATAAACATCAGCCCCAGCATTTT
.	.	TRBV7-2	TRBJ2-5	CASSTRDQETQYF	TGTGCCAGCAGCACCCGGGACCAAGAGACCCAGTACTTC
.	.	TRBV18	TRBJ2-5	CASSGTNLDTQYF	TGTGCCAGCTCGGGGACAAACCTGGATACCCAGTACTTC
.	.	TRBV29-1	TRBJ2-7	CSVERGEFTKQYF	TGCAGCGTTGAAAGGGGGGAATTTACGAAGCAGTACTTC
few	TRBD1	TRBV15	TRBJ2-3	CATSRTGLGTDTQYF	TGTGCCACCAGCAGGACAGGGTTGGGCACAGATACGCAGTATTTT
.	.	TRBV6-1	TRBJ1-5	CASSEGRGGGQPQHF	TGTGCCAGCAGTGAGGGCAGGGGCGGCGGTCAGCCCCAGCATTTT
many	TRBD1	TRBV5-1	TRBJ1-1	CASSDTGGAGEAFF	TGCGCCAGCAGCGATACAGGGGGCGCCGGTGAAGCTTTCTTT
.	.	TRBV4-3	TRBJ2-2	CASRGSPGVGELFF	TGCGCCAGCAGGGGAAGCCCCGGAGTCGGGGAGCTGTTTTTT
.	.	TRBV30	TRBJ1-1	CARGANTEAFF	TGTGCCAGGGGGGCAAACACTGAAGCTTTCTTT
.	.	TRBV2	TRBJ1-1	CASTTRRGGDTEAFF	TGTGCCAGCACCACCCGGAGAGGGGGGGACACTGAAGCTTTCTTT
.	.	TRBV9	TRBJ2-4	CASSVAGEAKNIQYF	TGTGCCAGCAGCGTAGCGGGAGAGGCCAAAAACATTCAGTACTTC
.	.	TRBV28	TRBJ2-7	CASSFSSGTYEQYF	TGTGCCAGCAGTTTTTCATCGGGGACCTACGAGCAGTACTTC
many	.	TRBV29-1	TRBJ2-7	CSVIWDTSYEQYF	TGCAGCGTTATTTGGGACACTTCCTACGAGCAGTACTTC
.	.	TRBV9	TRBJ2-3	CASTEGFTDTQYF	TGTGCCAGCACCGAGGGGTTCACAGATACGCAGTATTTT
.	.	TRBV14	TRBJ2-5	CASSQDLGYQETQYF	TGTGCCAGCAGCCAAGATCTGGGTTACCAAGAGACCCAGTACTTC
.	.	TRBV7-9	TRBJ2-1	CASSLGADNEQFF	TGTGCCAGCAGCTTAGGAGCAGACAATGAGCAGTTCTTC
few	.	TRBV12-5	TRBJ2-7	CASGPTRISYEQYF	TGTGCTAGTGGTCCGACACGAATCTCCTACGAGCAGTACTTC
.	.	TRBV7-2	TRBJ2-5	CASRIIGGGETQYF	TGTGCCAGCAGGATAATCGGCGGCGGGGAGACCCAGTACTTC
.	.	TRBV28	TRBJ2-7	CASTAGSYEQYF	TGTGCCAGCACCGCCGGGAGCTACGAGCAGTACTTC
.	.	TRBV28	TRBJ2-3	CASSRLATSRADTQYF	TGTGCCAGCAGTCGATTAGCGACCTCTCGGGCAGATACGCAGTATTTT
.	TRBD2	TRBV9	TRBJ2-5	CASSVGSGILETQYF	TGTGCCAGCAGCGTAGGTAGCGGGATATTAGAGACCCAGTACTTC
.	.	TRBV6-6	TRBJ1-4	CASSYSHGNEKLFF	TGTGCCAGCAGTTACTCACACGGAAATGAAAAACTGTTTTTT
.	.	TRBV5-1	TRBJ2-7	CASSPGVSYEQYF	TGCGCCAGCAGCCCAGGAGTCTCCTACGAGCAGTACTTC
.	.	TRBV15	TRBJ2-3	CATSTARTRPADTQYF	TGTGCCACCAGCACCGCCCGGACTCGCCCAGCCGATACGCAGTATTTT
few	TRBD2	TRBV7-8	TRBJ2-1	CASSLRTSGTSNEQFF	TGTGCCAGCAGCTTGCGGACTAGCGGGACTAGTAATGAGCAGTTCTTC
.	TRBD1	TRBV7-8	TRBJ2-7	CASSPRQGTVYEQYF	TGTGCCAGCAGCCCCAGACAGGGAACTGTGTACGAGCAGTACTTC
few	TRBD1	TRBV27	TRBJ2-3	CASSLSGAGQGTDTQYF	TGTGCCAGCAGTTTATCCGGAGCGGGACAGGGGACAGATACGCAGTATTTT
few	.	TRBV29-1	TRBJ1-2	CSVEDDYGYTF	TGCAGCGTTGAAGACGACTATGGCTACACCTTC
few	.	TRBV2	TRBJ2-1	CASSVTGSSYNEQFF	TGTGCCAGCAGTGTAACAGGGAGCTCCTACAATGAGCAGTTCTTC
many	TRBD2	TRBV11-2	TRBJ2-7	CASSLESGRAEQYF	TGTGCCAGCAGCTTAGAATCAGGGAGGGCCGAGCAGTACTTC
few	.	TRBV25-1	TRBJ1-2	CASSVGQYYGYTF	TGTGCCAGCAGTGTAGGACAGTACTATGGCTACACCTTC
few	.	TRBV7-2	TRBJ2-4	CASGRDMTEAKNIQYF	TGTGCCAGCGGACGCGACATGACAGAGGCCAAAAACATTCAGTACTTC
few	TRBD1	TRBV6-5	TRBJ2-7	CASNRQGSSYEQYF	TGTGCCAGCAACCGACAGGGGAGCTCCTACGAGCAGTACTTC
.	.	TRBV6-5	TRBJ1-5	CATRLAWDQNQPQHF	TGTGCCACACGGCTGGCGTGGGATCAAAATCAGCCCCAGCATTTT
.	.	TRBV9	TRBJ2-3	CASSVAPTSTDTQYF	TGTGCCAGCAGCGTAGCCCCTACTAGCACAGATACGCAGTATTTT
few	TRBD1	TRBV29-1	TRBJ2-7	CSVLSGGYYEQYF	TGCAGCGTCCTCTCAGGGGGCTACTACGAGCAGTACTTC
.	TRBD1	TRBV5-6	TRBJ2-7	CASSRPRQGESQYF	TGTGCCAGCAGTCGCCCAAGACAGGGGGAATCGCAGTACTTC
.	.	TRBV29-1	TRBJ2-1	CSVRPGRQGGFEQFF	TGCAGCGTGCGGCCTGGGAGGCAGGGCGGTTTTGAGCAGTTCTTC
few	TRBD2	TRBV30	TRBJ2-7	CAWNAHAGAYEQYF	TGTGCCTGGAACGCCCACGCGGGAGCCTACGAGCAGTACTTC